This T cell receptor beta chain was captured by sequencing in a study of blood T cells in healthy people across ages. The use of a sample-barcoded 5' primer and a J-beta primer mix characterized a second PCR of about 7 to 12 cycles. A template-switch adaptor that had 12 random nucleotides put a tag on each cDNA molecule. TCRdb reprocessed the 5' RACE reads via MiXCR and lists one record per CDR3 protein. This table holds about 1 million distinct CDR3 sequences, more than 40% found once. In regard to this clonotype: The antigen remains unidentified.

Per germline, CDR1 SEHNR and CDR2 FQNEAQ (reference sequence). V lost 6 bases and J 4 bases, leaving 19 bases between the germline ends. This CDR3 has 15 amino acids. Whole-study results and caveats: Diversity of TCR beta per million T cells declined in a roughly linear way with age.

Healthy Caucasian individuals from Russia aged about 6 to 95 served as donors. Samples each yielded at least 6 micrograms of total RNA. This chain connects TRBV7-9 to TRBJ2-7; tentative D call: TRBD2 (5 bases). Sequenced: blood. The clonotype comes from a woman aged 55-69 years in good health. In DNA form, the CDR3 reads TGTGCCAGCAGTCAACCCGGCGAGGGTTCATACGAGCAGTACTTC. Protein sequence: CASSQPGEGSYEQYF.